The clone carrying this TCR beta chain is a singleton in its sample. What it recognizes is unknown. Per germline, CDR1 SGHVS and CDR2 FQNEAQ. There are 15 residues in the CDR3. Trimming took 7 bases from V and 9 from J, leaving 22 bases between them. The data were taken from a study of post-analysis software for immune sequencing data. Across the whole study: Clinical courses comprised relapsing-remitting, secondary progressive and progressive-relapsing multiple sclerosis. Broader study findings: Samples sharing a preparation batch grouped tightly together when assessed by F measure. Patients carried roughly five TRBV segments more frequently than controls did, and TRBV5-6, TRBV5-1 and TRBV20-1 were among them. Those with multiple sclerosis, the patient group, showed significantly lower normalized Chao1 diversity than controls.

Incorporated into the TCR beta cDNA libraries were unique molecular identifiers, which served to reduce PCR and sequencing biases. The T cell input of about 0.85 to 10 million gave roughly 460,000 cDNA molecules. TCRdb re-derived calls from the PCR reads in MiXCR, one entry per CDR3 protein. Counted here are fewer than 900,000 distinct CDR3 sequences, around 42% occurring once; the ten biggest clones make up approximately 5%. This chain connects TRBV7-8 to TRBJ2-1, with TRBD2 as a possible D gene (5 bases). Sample: blood. The clonotype was recovered from a girl aged 10-17 years with multiple sclerosis. As DNA, the CDR3 is TGTGCCAGCAACCCCACGGGGAGACTGACGAGTGAGCAGTTCTTC. Protein product: CASNPTGRLTSEQFF.